Below, 6 T cell receptor beta chains from the same sample are listed, as sequenced in a study of cytotoxic CD8 clonotypes in ibrutinib-treated CLL. Clones were sequenced by immunoSEQ multiplex PCR, and TCRdb holds only the in-frame ones, with some missing. The table includes some 20,000 clones, 81% detected once. The starting material was PBMCs, obtained before ibrutinib treatment. These receptors all stem from a human donor with chronic lymphocytic leukemia.

The chain couples TRBV6-4 to TRBJ1-6; D is possibly TRBD1 (6 bases). V was trimmed by 2 bases and J by 8 bases, leaving 19 bases between them. Germline CDR1 reads MRHNA; CDR2 reads SNTAGT. The CDR3 spans 17 residues. In nucleotides, the CDR3 is TGTGCCAGCAGTGACAAATCACAGGGTCCCCTGGATTCACCCCTCCACTTT. Translating gives CASSDKSQGPLDSPLHF.

The gene calls are TRBV2 and TRBJ2-3, with 7 bases fitting TRBD1. The length of the CDR3 is 15 residues. Germline V gene data show CDR1 as SNHLY and CDR2 as FYNNEI. Losses at the gene ends were 2 bases for V and 6 bases for J; bases not matched to a gene: 8. This CDR3 is CASSEQQGLGDTQYF. The CDR3 nucleotides are TGTGCCAGCAGTGAACAACAGGGGCTAGGGGATACGCAGTATTTT.

The rearrangement joins TRBV7-2 to TRBJ2-3, with 7 bases identical to TRBD2. V dropped 6 bases and J dropped 1; count of bases not matched to a gene: 1. Per the germline V gene, CDR1 is SGHTA and CDR2 is FQGNSA. The CDR3 consists of 13 residues. The DNA of the CDR3 is TGTGCCAGCAGGAGCGGGGGCACAGATACGCAGTATTTT. Translation gives CASRSGGTDTQYF.

V usage is TRBV5-4 and J usage is TRBJ1-2; TRBD1 might be the D (6 bases). The length of the CDR3 is 13 residues. Trimming shortened V by 3 bases and J by 8 bases, and 14 bases separated the two germline ends. Germline V CDR1 and CDR2: SGHNT, YYREEE (reference sequence). The CDR3 spells CASSSRGGRGYTF. CDR3 nucleotide sequence: TGTGCCAGCAGCTCTCGAGGGGGGAGGGGCTACACCTTC.

The genes are TRBV5-4 and TRBJ2-5, with 8 bases aligning to TRBD1. CDR3 length equals 16 residues. Germline V gene lookup returns CDR1 SGHNT and CDR2 YYREEE (reference sequence). J gave up 0 bases and V 4 bases, and 8 bases lay outside the gene matches. CDR3: CASSGQGALYQETQYF. CDR3 DNA sequence: TGTGCCAGCAGCGGGCAGGGGGCCCTGTACCAAGAGACCCAGTACTTC. The full variable domain, rest sourced from reference TRBV5-4 and TRBJ2-5, is ETGVTQSPTHLIKTRGQQVTLRCSSQSGHNTVSWYQQALGQGPQFIFQYYREEENGRGNFPPRFSGLQFPNYSSELNVNALELDDSALYLCASSGQGALYQETQYFGPGTRLLVL.

This sequence joins TRBV6-6 and TRBJ2-1; TRBD1 is a possible D gene (5 bases). Trimming took 0 bases from V and 15 from J, leaving 12 bases between them. Germline V gives CDR1 MNHNY, CDR2 SVGAGI (reference sequence). This CDR3 contains 12 residues. This chain's CDR3 is CASSYSQGFPFF. CDR3 nucleotide sequence: TGTGCCAGCAGTTACTCGCAGGGTTTTCCGTTCTTC.